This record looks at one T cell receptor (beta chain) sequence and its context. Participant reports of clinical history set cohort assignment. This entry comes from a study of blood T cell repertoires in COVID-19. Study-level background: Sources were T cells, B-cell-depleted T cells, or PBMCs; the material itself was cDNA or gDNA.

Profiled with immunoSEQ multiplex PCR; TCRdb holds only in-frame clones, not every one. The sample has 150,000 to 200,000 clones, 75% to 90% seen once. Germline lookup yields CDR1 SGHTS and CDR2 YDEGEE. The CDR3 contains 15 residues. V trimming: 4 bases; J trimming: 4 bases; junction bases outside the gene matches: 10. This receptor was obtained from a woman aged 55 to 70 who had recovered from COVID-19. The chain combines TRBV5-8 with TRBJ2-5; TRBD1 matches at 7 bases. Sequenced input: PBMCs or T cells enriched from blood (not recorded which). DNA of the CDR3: TGTGCCAGCAGCCAATCGGGACAGAATGTAGAGACCCAGTACTTC. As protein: CASSQSGQNVETQYF.